The 30 T cell receptor beta chains below were found in one sample sequenced in a study of shared clonotypes between healthy human individuals (dated by TCRdb to the early 2020s). The library was made by the immunoSEQ multiplex PCR assay. TCRdb provides this immuneACCESS table in a form limited to in-frame rearrangements. Some clones are lacking; in checked studies, under half of them reflect an unresolved V gene, and why the rest are absent is not known. In this sample the table shows approximately 1.1 million clones, 75% to 80% of which occur a single time. In total, the top ten clones hold around 0.47% of the sample. Sequencing used memory CD4+ T cells from PBMCs. Explained via the paper, the cell subset or site label denotes: CD45RA-negative fraction. These receptors came from a man younger than 35 in good health. Some clones in this sample may be carry-over from other donors' samples.

The chain joins TRBV2 to TRBJ1-2, with D uncertain. CDR3 length: 14 residues. Germline V lookup: CDR1 SNHLY, CDR2 FYNNEI. Trimming shortened V by 1 base and J by 8 bases, and 14 bases separated the two germline ends. CDR3 coding DNA: TGTGCCAGCAGTGAAGTGGTGGCAGCCGGCGGCTACACCTTC. Amino acid sequence: CASSEVVAAGGYTF.

The CDR3 loop is CASSQEPSAPYGYTF. The CDR3 nucleotides read TGTGCCAGCAGCCAAGAACCCAGTGCCCCATATGGCTACACCTTC. The rearrangement joins TRBV4-2 to TRBJ1-2; D not certain. The V end was cut by 0 bases, the J end by 5 bases, with 13 bases between. There are 15 residues in the CDR3. Germline V gives CDR1 LGHNA, CDR2 YNFKEQ.

This chain links TRBV18 with TRBJ2-7, with D perhaps matching TRBD2 (5 bases). Germline lookup yields CDR1 KGHSH and CDR2 LQKENI. The CDR3 extends over 14 amino acids. V gave up 4 bases and J gave up 0 bases, with 10 bases separating them. The CDR3 sequence is CASSLGGLSYEQYF. CDR3 in DNA: TGTGCCAGCTCACTGGGCGGGCTCTCCTACGAGCAGTACTTC.

The V call is TRBV27, the J call TRBJ2-1; D may be TRBD2 (5 bases). The germline V gene encodes CDR1 MNHEY and CDR2 SMNVEV (reference sequence). CDR3 length equals 18 residues. Trimming removed 2 bases at V and 0 bases at J, with 17 bases between. This chain's CDR3 is CASSLRTSRTRSYNEQFF. The CDR3, as DNA: TGTGCCAGCAGTTTACGAACATCGAGGACTCGCTCCTACAATGAGCAGTTCTTC.

The rearrangement uses TRBV9 and TRBJ1-2, with 7 bases matching TRBD1. Germline loops: CDR1 SGDLS, CDR2 YYNGEE. CDR3 size: 15 residues. V gave up 0 bases and J gave up 1 base; unmatched junction bases: 3. The CDR3 spells CASSVGTGVNYGYTF. The CDR3 DNA reads TGTGCCAGCAGCGTAGGGACAGGAGTTAACTATGGCTACACCTTC.

Only a few counts were recorded for this clone. The genes are TRBV19 and TRBJ1-5, with TRBD1 matching 9 bases. Germline CDR1 reads LNHDA; CDR2 reads SQIVND (reference sequence). The CDR3 totals 15 residues. Trimming took 5 bases from V and 7 from J; bases not matched to a gene: 9. The CDR3 here is CASSPITGGWQPQHF. In DNA, the CDR3 is TGTGCCAGTAGTCCCATTACAGGGGGCTGGCAGCCCCAGCATTTT.

This clone occurred once. This chain joins TRBV29-1 and TRBJ2-5; 12 positions match TRBD2. The germline gives CDR1 SQVTM, CDR2 ANQGSEA. The CDR3 covers 15 residues. Trimming cost V 6 bases and J 5 bases; bases outside gene matches: 10. CDR3 region: CSVAPTSGSSETQYF. CDR3 coding DNA: TGCAGCGTCGCCCCGACTAGCGGGAGTAGTGAGACCCAGTACTTC.

The chain is built from TRBV27 and TRBJ2-7; 12 bases align to TRBD2. The CDR3 covers 14 residues. The junction had 6 bases not matched to a gene; V was cut back by 5 bases and J by 7 bases. Germline V gene data show CDR1 as MNHEY and CDR2 as SMNVEV (reference sequence). The CDR3 DNA follows: TGTGCCAGCAGTGGACTAGCGGGAAGAAGGGAGCAGTACTTC. It is translated as CASSGLAGRREQYF.

This CDR3 is CASSLQRDTDTQYF. The CDR3 nucleotides are TGTGCCAGCAGCTTACAGCGGGACACAGATACGCAGTATTTT. The chain carries TRBV7-2 and TRBJ2-3; 7 bases agree with TRBD2. The V gene's germline CDR1 is SGHTA and CDR2 FQGNSA. The CDR3 sequence is 14 residues long. The V and J ends lost 2 bases and 2 bases, in that order; junction bases with no gene match: 1.

Of note for this clone: At the DNA level, this CDR3 is encoded by other sequences in the same sample as well. The gene calls are TRBV28 and TRBJ2-1; TRBD2 aligns across 14 bases. Germline CDR1 reads MDHEN; CDR2 reads SYDVKM. V dropped 5 bases and J dropped 7; count of bases not matched to a gene: 4. CDR3 size: 15 residues. Written as DNA, the CDR3 is TGTGCCAGCAGTCCAGGGACTAGCGGGAGTAATGAGCAGTTCTTC. It specifies CASSPGTSGSNEQFF.

V is TRBV2 and J is TRBJ1-5, with a weak D call TRBD1 (6 bases). The ends were cut back, 3 bases at V and 6 bases at J, with 18 bases in the middle. CDR1 and CDR2 (germline): SNHLY, FYNNEI. The CDR3 runs 16 residues. The CDR3 loop is CASSELGGGGGQPQHF. The CDR3 DNA is TGTGCCAGCAGTGAGCTAGGGGGGGGTGGTGGTCAGCCCCAGCATTTT.

V and J are TRBV4-1 and TRBJ2-3; D is undetermined. V was pared by 1 base and J by 5 bases, with 10 bases between. Germline CDR1 and CDR2: MGHRA and YSYEKL. The CDR3 consists of 14 residues. The chain's CDR3 is CASSQVGIKDTQYF. Here the CDR3 DNA reads TGCGCCAGCAGCCAAGTAGGGATTAAAGATACGCAGTATTTT.

The J gene is TRBJ1-2, the V gene TRBV29-1; 7 positions agree with TRBD1. The CDR3 is 12 residues long. Germline V gene data show CDR1 as SQVTM and CDR2 as ANQGSEA. Trimming took 6 bases from V and 3 from J; bases not matched to a gene: 4. The CDR3 DNA follows: TGCAGCGTCAAAACAGGGGACTATGGCTACACCTTC. It codes for CSVKTGDYGYTF.

The chain recombines TRBV28 with TRBJ2-5, with 11 bases identical to TRBD2. V shed 5 bases and J 7 bases; nucleotides not matched to a gene: 12. Germline CDR1 reads MDHEN; CDR2 reads SYDVKM. This CDR3 spans 16 amino acids. CDR3 nucleotide sequence: TGTGCCAGCAGTCCTTTAGGGACTAGCGGAACTCGGACCCAGTACTTC. This gives the protein CASSPLGTSGTRTQYF.

This chain uses TRBV7-2 with TRBJ2-7, with D possibly TRBD2 on 6 matching bases. V lost 3 bases and J lost 5, with 20 bases in between. The length of the CDR3 is 16 residues. Germline values: CDR1 SGHTA, CDR2 FQGNSA. CDR3 protein: CASSFYLGRDFDEQYF. CDR3 nucleotide sequence: TGTGCCAGCAGCTTTTACCTGGGCAGGGACTTTGACGAGCAGTACTTC.

This clone was counted between two and nine times. The CDR3 bases are TGTGCCAGCAGCCTACCCCCGGGAGAGCAGTACTTC. Translated, it gives CASSLPPGEQYF. This rearrangement joins TRBV28 to TRBJ2-7, with D perhaps matching TRBD2 (5 bases). Germline V gene data show CDR1 as MDHEN and CDR2 as SYDVKM. The V end lost 6 bases, the J end lost 7 bases, and 13 bases lay between the germline ends. This CDR3 is 12 amino acids long.

This clone showed up many times. The genes are TRBV5-4 and TRBJ2-3; the D gene is possibly TRBD2 (5 bases). The V gene lost 5 bases and the J gene lost 4 bases, with 14 bases spanning the gap. The germline V gene encodes CDR1 SGHNT and CDR2 YYREEE (reference sequence). The CDR3 spans 14 residues. The CDR3 nucleotides are TGTGCCAGCAGGGAGGCTTGGGGATCAGATACGCAGTATTTT. Translation gives CASREAWGSDTQYF.

The chain recombines TRBV6-6 with TRBJ1-1, with a weak D call TRBD1 (6 bases). Trimming removed 10 bases from V and 0 bases from J, with 18 bases in between. Germline V gene data show CDR1 as MNHNY and CDR2 as SVGAGI (reference sequence). CDR3 size: 15 residues. The CDR3 nucleotides read TGTGCCACCAAAGACAGGCCGTTTTTGAACACTGAAGCTTTCTTT. It yields the protein CATKDRPFLNTEAFF.

V and J are TRBV10-3 and TRBJ2-1; D uncertain. Trimming removed 3 bases at V and 1 base at J, with 10 bases between. Germline CDR1 is ENHRY and CDR2 is SYGVKD. The CDR3 has 15 amino acids. CDR3 in amino acids: CAISDFRKSYNEQFF. The CDR3 DNA reads TGTGCCATCAGTGACTTCCGCAAATCCTACAATGAGCAGTTCTTC.

The V call is TRBV10-3, the J call TRBJ2-2, with D tentatively TRBD1 or TRBD2 (5 bases each). V lost 2 bases and J lost 0, with 10 bases in between. Looked up from germline, CDR1 is ENHRY and CDR2 is SYGVKD. CDR3 size: 16 residues. CDR3 amino acids: CAISEGTAPNTGELFF. CDR3 bases: TGTGCCATCAGTGAGGGGACCGCCCCGAACACCGGGGAGCTGTTTTTT.

V is TRBV13 and J is TRBJ1-3, with D unclear. The ends were cut back, 5 bases at V and 4 bases at J, with 9 bases in the middle. From germline, CDR1 is PRHDT and CDR2 FYEKMQ (reference sequence). This CDR3 is built from 13 residues. The CDR3 is CASSIQRGNTIYF. The DNA of the CDR3 is TGTGCCAGCAGCATACAAAGAGGAAACACCATATATTTT. The full variable domain, with the rest looked up from reference TRBV13 and TRBJ1-3, is AAGVIQSPRHLIKEKRETATLKCYPIPRHDTVYWYQQGPGQDPQFLISFYEKMQSDKGSIPDRFSAQQFSDYHSELNMSSLELGDSALYFCASSIQRGNTIYFGEGSWLTVV.

This clone was picked up a small number of times. A much larger clone differs by one base, so this may be a read error. The chain is built from TRBV7-3 and TRBJ1-1; 9 bases are shared with TRBD1. This CDR3 has 12 residues. V was clipped by 5 bases and J by 5 bases; unmatched bases: 0. CDR1 and CDR2 from the germline V gene are SGHTA and FQGTGA. The CDR3, as DNA: TGTGCCAGCAGCGGGACAGGGACTGAAGCTTTCTTT. As protein: CASSGTGTEAFF.

This clone was found a few times. The chain couples TRBV2 to TRBJ1-6, with 7 bases aligning to TRBD1. This CDR3 region has 12 residues. Germline lookup yields CDR1 SNHLY and CDR2 FYNNEI. V shed 8 bases and J 5 bases; nucleotides not matched to a gene: 0. CDR3 DNA: TGTGCCAGCGGGACAGATAATTCACCCCTCCACTTT. Translation: CASGTDNSPLHF.

This clone occurred a few times. The chain recombines TRBV6-5 with TRBJ1-1; 7 bases are shared with TRBD1. The V gene end was trimmed by 6 bases and the J gene end by 0 bases; junction bases not matched to a gene: 7. CDR1 is MNHEY and CDR2 is SVGAGI in the germline V gene. The CDR3 consists of 15 residues. CDR3 loop: CASRLTGVMNTEAFF. As DNA, the CDR3 is TGTGCCAGCAGATTAACAGGGGTCATGAACACTGAAGCTTTCTTT.

As DNA, the CDR3 is TGCGCCAGCAGCCCTATACTAGGGGCCAACGTCCTGACTTTC. It yields the protein CASSPILGANVLTF. The rearrangement uses TRBV5-1 and TRBJ2-6; D is uncertain. CDR3 length equals 14 residues. V shed 4 bases and J shed 4 bases, with 9 bases lying between them. Germline CDR1 SGHRS, CDR2 YFSETQ.

CDR3 residues: CASSYRGASSEAQYF. For the CDR3, the DNA is TGTGCCAGCAGCTATCGAGGGGCTAGCTCGGAGGCCCAGTACTTC. The chain carries TRBV7-9 and TRBJ2-5; D is perhaps TRBD1 or TRBD2 (5 bases each). CDR1 and CDR2 from the germline V gene are SEHNR and FQNEAQ (reference sequence). The CDR3 has 15 amino acids. V was pared by 4 bases and J by 9 bases, with 21 bases between.

The rearrangement uses TRBV6-4 and TRBJ1-5; D call uncertain. Germline CDR1 is MRHNA and CDR2 is SNTAGT. The V end lost 4 bases, the J end lost 3 bases, and 7 bases lay between the germline ends. The CDR3 contains 13 residues. The CDR3 region has the DNA TGTGCCAGCAGTGTGGACGTCAATCAGCCCCAGCATTTT. Its protein is CASSVDVNQPQHF.

The chain uses TRBV28 and TRBJ1-4; D not resolved. Germline CDR1 is MDHEN and CDR2 is SYDVKM. With 4 bases removed from V and 4 bases from J, the gap between germline ends came to 4 bases. The CDR3 runs 12 residues. The CDR3 protein is CASSSDNEKLFF. The CDR3 region has the DNA TGTGCCAGCAGTTCCGATAATGAAAAACTGTTTTTT.

The chain combines TRBV28 with TRBJ2-7, with D possibly being TRBD1 (5 bases). The CDR3 sequence is 14 residues long. Germline V lookup: CDR1 MDHEN, CDR2 SYDVKM. With 3 bases removed from V and 3 bases from J, the gap between germline ends came to 12 bases. CDR3 DNA: TGTGCCAGCAGTTTGGGCAGGGCGGACTACGAGCAGTACTTC. Its protein product is CASSLGRADYEQYF.

The chain joins TRBV28 to TRBJ2-7, with unresolved D. Germline assignment: CDR1 MDHEN and CDR2 SYDVKM. Trimming took 6 bases from V and 6 from J, leaving 18 bases between them. CDR3 length: 14 amino acids. The CDR3 sequence: CASSDSVVLGEQYF. The DNA for the CDR3 is TGTGCCAGCAGCGATTCGGTGGTTCTGGGCGAGCAGTACTTC.